The 5 T cell receptor beta chains below come from one sample, sequenced in a study of cytomegalovirus exposure and HLA in healthy donors. Researchers ran the PCR with 60 Vbeta and 13 Jbeta primers. The table came from immunoSEQ multiplex PCR; TCRdb's copy has only in-frame clones and leaves some out. The sample holds 95,000 to 150,000 clones, around four fifths seen once. The sequenced sample consisted of PBMCs. Receptors were obtained from a woman in her 40s in good health and CMV-seropositive.

The J gene is TRBJ2-7, the V gene TRBV6-5; 8 bases are a match to TRBD1. Germline values: CDR1 MNHEY, CDR2 SVGAGI. The CDR3 runs to 16 residues. Losses at the gene ends were 4 bases for V and 5 bases for J; bases not matched to a gene: 13. DNA of the CDR3: TGTGCCAGCAGTTCGTTTGCCGGGACAGGTATGAACGAGCAGTACTTC. This gives the protein CASSSFAGTGMNEQYF.

This sequence joins TRBV15 and TRBJ1-1; 8 bases are shared with TRBD1. This CDR3 is built from 14 residues. Germline V gene data show CDR1 as LNHNV and CDR2 as YYDKDF (reference sequence). Unmatched junction bases numbered 6, after V lost 5 bases and J lost 4 bases. The CDR3 loop reads CATSGQGDPTEAFF. The DNA for the CDR3 is TGTGCCACCAGCGGACAGGGTGATCCCACTGAAGCTTTCTTT.

The V and J genes are TRBV29-1 and TRBJ2-3, with D maybe TRBD1 (6 bases). The CDR3 runs to 12 residues. V lost 2 bases to trimming and J lost 8 bases, with 11 bases between them. From germline, CDR1 is SQVTM and CDR2 ANQGSEA. The CDR3 nucleotides are TGCAGCGTTGAAATAACCAGGGGTACGCAGTATTTT. It translates to CSVEITRGTQYF.

The chain joins TRBV5-1 to TRBJ2-3, with TRBD2 matching over 8 bases. There are 14 residues in the CDR3. Germline CDR1 and CDR2: SGHRS and YFSETQ. The junction had 5 bases not matched to a gene; V was cut back by 2 bases and J by 6 bases. The CDR3 DNA sequence: TGCGCCAGCAGCTTAGCGGGAGAGAGGGATACGCAGTATTTT. Translated, it gives CASSLAGERDTQYF.

The CDR3 is CASSETWDSTSTDTQYF. The DNA for the CDR3 is TGTGCCAGCAGTGAAACTTGGGACAGTACTAGCACAGATACGCAGTATTTT. The chain links TRBV25-1 to TRBJ2-3; 7 bases are a match to TRBD1. This CDR3 has 17 residues. CDR1 MGHDK and CDR2 SYGVNS come from the germline V gene. Germline trimming cut 2 bases from V and 0 bases from J; bases unmatched to any gene: 8.